The rows below give T cell receptor beta chains drawn from one sample of a study of T cell repertoires in cytomegalovirus infection. Via MiXCR, TCRdb re-called the reads, giving one row per CDR3 protein. The data show about 490,000 distinct CDR3 sequences, around 27% seen once. The sequenced sample was PBMCs. The receptors derive from a human donor in good health (CMV status not recorded). Some clones in this sample may be carry-over from other donors' samples. Both conserved end residues are part of each CDR3. The D gene is left open where the match is weak. Clone sizes are given selectively: once, few, many, or a class where the clone is expanded.

TRBJ2-5,NA,TRBV14,NA,12,CASSGLQETQYF,TGTGCCAGTTCGGGACTCCAAGAGACCCAGTACTTC
TRBJ2-7,many,TRBV12-3/TRBV12-4,TRBD2,15,CASSSSTSGEREQYF,TGTGCCAGCAGCTCCTCGACTAGCGGCGAAAGGGAGCAGTACTTC
TRBJ2-2,NA,TRBV11-2,TRBD1,17,CASSSTRGNANTGELFF,TGTGCCAGCAGCTCTACCAGGGGGAACGCGAACACCGGGGAGCTGTTTTTT
TRBJ1-1,NA,TRBV7-6,NA,14,CASSPGQTNTEAFF,TGTGCCAGCAGCCCCGGACAGACTAACACTGAAGCTTTCTTT
TRBJ2-1,few,TRBV28,NA,15,CASSPERLAYNEQFF,TGTGCCAGCAGCCCCGAGCGCCTAGCCTACAATGAGCAGTTCTTC
TRBJ2-2,few,TRBV7-8,NA,17,CASSFLLAGANTGELFF,TGTGCCAGCAGCTTTCTTTTAGCAGGGGCGAACACCGGGGAGCTGTTTTTT
TRBJ1-6,few,TRBV28,TRBD1,14,CASRTGEVYSPLHF,TGTGCCAGCAGGACAGGGGAAGTTTATTCACCCCTCCACTTT
TRBJ2-1,many,TRBV7-8,NA,14,CASSLAEWGDEQFF,TGTGCCAGCAGCTTAGCTGAGTGGGGGGATGAGCAGTTCTTC
TRBJ1-6,many,TRBV7-2,NA,21,CASSLLGAGARVGSYNSPLHF,TGTGCCAGCAGCTTATTGGGGGCCGGGGCCAGGGTGGGCTCCTATAATTCACCCCTCCACTTT
TRBJ1-1,NA,TRBV19,NA,15,CASSFGGVMNTEAFF,TGTGCCAGTAGTTTCGGGGGAGTCATGAACACTGAAGCTTTCTTT
TRBJ1-5,NA,TRBV6-2/TRBV6-3,NA,17,CASSYSKSGASNQPQHF,TGTGCCAGCAGTTACTCGAAGTCCGGGGCTAGCAATCAGCCCCAGCATTTT
TRBJ2-1,once,TRBV6-1,NA,13,CASSGAPYNEQFF,TGTGCCAGCAGCGGGGCTCCCTACAATGAGCAGTTCTTC
TRBJ1-1,NA,TRBV7-2,NA,14,CASSTKGFWTEAFF,TGTGCCAGCAGTACAAAGGGGTTTTGGACTGAAGCTTTCTTT
TRBJ2-7,few,TRBV6-5,TRBD2,18,CASSYPSQLTSGPYEQYF,TGTGCCAGCAGTTACCCGTCCCAGCTAACTAGCGGCCCGTACGAGCAGTACTTC
TRBJ1-3,many,TRBV12-3/TRBV12-4,NA,13,CASSLQGWNTIYF,TGTGCCAGCAGTCTTCAGGGCTGGAACACCATATATTTT
TRBJ1-1,NA,TRBV29-1,NA,12,CSANRLGTEAFF,TGCAGCGCGAACAGGTTAGGGACTGAAGCTTTCTTT
TRBJ1-1,NA,TRBV7-8,NA,13,CASRGTQNTEAFF,TGTGCCAGTAGAGGCACCCAGAACACTGAAGCTTTCTTT
TRBJ2-4,many,TRBV7-2,NA,17,CASTHFGEVRAKNIQYF,TGTGCCAGCACCCACTTTGGGGAGGTTCGAGCCAAAAACATTCAGTACTTC
TRBJ2-7,NA,TRBV4-1,NA,17,CASSQDQVGQGIYEQYF,TGCGCCAGCAGCCAAGATCAGGTAGGGCAGGGGATCTACGAGCAGTACTTC
TRBJ2-2,many,TRBV7-2,TRBD2,16,CASSLTLAGNTGELFF,TGTGCCAGCAGCTTAACGTTAGCGGGAAACACCGGGGAGCTGTTTTTT
TRBJ2-1,few,TRBV7-3,NA,14,CASSLTVLNNEQFF,TGTGCCAGCAGCTTAACGGTACTCAACAATGAGCAGTTCTTC
TRBJ1-6,few,TRBV20-1,TRBD1,19,CSAIGEGTGVWSDNSPLHF,TGCAGTGCTATAGGGGAGGGGACAGGGGTCTGGAGTGATAATTCACCCCTCCACTTT
TRBJ1-1,many,TRBV7-2,NA,15,CASSLEWGGNTEAFF,TGTGCCAGCAGCTTAGAGTGGGGAGGGAACACTGAAGCTTTCTTT
TRBJ2-5,few,TRBV7-2,NA,15,CASSSASNPQETQYF,TGTGCCAGCAGCTCAGCATCGAATCCCCAAGAGACCCAGTACTTC
TRBJ2-7,NA,TRBV28,NA,14,CASSLHRSSYEQYF,TGTGCCAGCAGTTTGCACAGGAGCTCCTACGAGCAGTACTTC
TRBJ1-4,NA,TRBV30,NA,15,CAWSKAGPLSEKLFF,TGTGCCTGGAGTAAAGCCGGGCCTCTAAGTGAAAAACTGTTTTTT
TRBJ2-1,NA,TRBV18,NA,14,CASSPQDTNNEQFF,TGTGCCAGCTCACCACAGGACACAAACAATGAGCAGTTCTTC
TRBJ2-3,NA,TRBV11-2,NA,13,CASSYLLADTQYF,TGTGCCAGCAGCTACCTACTTGCAGATACGCAGTATTTT
TRBJ2-1,few,TRBV11-3,NA,14,CASSSSSFDNEQFF,TGTGCCAGCAGCTCCTCGAGTTTCGACAATGAGCAGTTCTTC
TRBJ2-5,NA,TRBV7-9,NA,16,CASSSDLADPQETQYF,TGTGCCAGCAGCTCGGATTTAGCGGATCCACAAGAGACCCAGTACTTC
TRBJ2-3,few,TRBV7-9,NA,14,CASSSGGAGDTQYF,TGTGCCAGCAGCTCCGGAGGGGCGGGAGATACGCAGTATTTT
TRBJ2-2,many,TRBV27,NA,16,CASSLLATTVSGELFF,TGTGCCAGCAGTTTGCTAGCCACCACGGTATCCGGGGAGCTGTTTTTT
TRBJ1-3,NA,TRBV7-2,NA,15,CASSSHGASGNTIYF,TGTGCCAGCAGCAGTCATGGGGCCTCTGGAAACACCATATATTTT
TRBJ2-7,NA,TRBV7-3,NA,15,CASSLSDREDYEQYF,TGTGCCAGCAGCTTAAGTGACAGGGAGGACTACGAGCAGTACTTC
TRBJ1-1,few,TRBV7-8,NA,15,CASSSDPGKGTEAFF,TGTGCCAGCAGCTCGGATCCAGGGAAGGGCACTGAAGCTTTCTTT
TRBJ1-6,NA,TRBV6-4,NA,13,CASRAAEGSPLHF,TGTGCCAGCCGGGCGGCGGAGGGGTCACCCCTCCACTTT
TRBJ2-3,NA,TRBV20-1,NA,12,CSTLGPTDTQYF,TGCAGCACCCTGGGCCCCACAGATACGCAGTATTTT
TRBJ2-3,few,TRBV6-2/TRBV6-3,NA,15,CASSSNHRDADTQYF,TGTGCCAGCAGCTCGAACCACAGGGACGCAGATACGCAGTATTTT
TRBJ1-4,few,TRBV4-3,NA,17,CASSQGPPQQTNEKLFF,TGCGCCAGCAGCCAAGGACCCCCCCAGCAAACTAATGAAAAACTGTTTTTT
TRBJ1-5,few,TRBV28,NA,15,CASSSGSWYNQPQHF,TGTGCCAGCAGTTCGGGCAGCTGGTATAATCAGCCCCAGCATTTT